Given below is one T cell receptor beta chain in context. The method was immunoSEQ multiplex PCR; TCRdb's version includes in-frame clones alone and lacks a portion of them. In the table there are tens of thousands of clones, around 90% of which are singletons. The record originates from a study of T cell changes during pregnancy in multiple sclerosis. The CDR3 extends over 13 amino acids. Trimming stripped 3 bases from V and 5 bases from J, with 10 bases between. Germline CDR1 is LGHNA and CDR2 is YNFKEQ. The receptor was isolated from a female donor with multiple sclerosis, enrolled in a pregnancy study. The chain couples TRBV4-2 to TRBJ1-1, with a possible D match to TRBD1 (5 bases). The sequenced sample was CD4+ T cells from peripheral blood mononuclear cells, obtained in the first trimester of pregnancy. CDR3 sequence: CASSHGDRTEAFF. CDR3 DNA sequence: TGTGCCAGCAGCCATGGAGACAGAACTGAAGCTTTCTTT.